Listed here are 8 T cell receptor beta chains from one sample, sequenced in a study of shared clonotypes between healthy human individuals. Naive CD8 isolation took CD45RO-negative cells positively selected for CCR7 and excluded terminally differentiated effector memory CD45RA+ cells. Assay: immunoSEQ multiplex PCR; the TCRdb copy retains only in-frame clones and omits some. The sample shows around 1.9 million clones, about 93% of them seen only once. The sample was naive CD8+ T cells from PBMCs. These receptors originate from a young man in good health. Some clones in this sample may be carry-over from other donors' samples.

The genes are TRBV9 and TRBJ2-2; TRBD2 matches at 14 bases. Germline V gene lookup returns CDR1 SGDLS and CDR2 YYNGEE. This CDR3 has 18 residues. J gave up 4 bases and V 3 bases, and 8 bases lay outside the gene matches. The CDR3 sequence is CASSAGLAGGSGTGELFF. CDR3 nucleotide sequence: TGTGCCAGCAGCGCAGGACTAGCGGGAGGTAGCGGCACCGGGGAGCTGTTTTTT. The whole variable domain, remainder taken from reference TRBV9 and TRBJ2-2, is DSGVTQTPKHLITATGQRVTLRCSPRSGDLSVYWYQQSLDQGLQFLIQYYNGEERAKGNILERFSAQQFPDLHSELNLSSLELGDSALYFCASSAGLAGGSGTGELFFGEGSRLTVL.

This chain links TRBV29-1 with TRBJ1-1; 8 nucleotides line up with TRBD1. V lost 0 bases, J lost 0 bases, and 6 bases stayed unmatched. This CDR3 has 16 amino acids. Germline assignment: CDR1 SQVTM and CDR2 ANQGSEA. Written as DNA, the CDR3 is TGCAGCGTTGAAGACCAAGGACAGGGTCTGAACACTGAAGCTTTCTTT. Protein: CSVEDQGQGLNTEAFF.

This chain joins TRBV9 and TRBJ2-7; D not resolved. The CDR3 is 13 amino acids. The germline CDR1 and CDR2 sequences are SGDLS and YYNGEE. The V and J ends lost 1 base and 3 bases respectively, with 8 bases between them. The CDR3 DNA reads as TGTGCCAGCAGCGTACCGGGTAGCTACGAGCAGTACTTC. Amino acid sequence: CASSVPGSYEQYF.

The CDR3 sequence is CAISEEGAGAKNIQYF. The CDR3 bases are TGTGCCATCAGTGAGGAGGGGGCTGGGGCCAAAAACATTCAGTACTTC. The chain employs TRBV10-3 and TRBJ2-4; 7 positions match TRBD1. V gave up 2 bases and J gave up 1 base; unmatched junction bases: 5. Germline V gene sequence: CDR1 ENHRY, CDR2 SYGVKD. This CDR3 has 16 amino acids.

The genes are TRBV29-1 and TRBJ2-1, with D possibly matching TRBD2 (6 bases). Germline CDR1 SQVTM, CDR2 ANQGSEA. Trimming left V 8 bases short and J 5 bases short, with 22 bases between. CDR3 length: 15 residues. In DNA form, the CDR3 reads TGCAGCACTCCCCCCGGGAGTCCAGTCGACAATGAGCAGTTCTTC. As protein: CSTPPGSPVDNEQFF.

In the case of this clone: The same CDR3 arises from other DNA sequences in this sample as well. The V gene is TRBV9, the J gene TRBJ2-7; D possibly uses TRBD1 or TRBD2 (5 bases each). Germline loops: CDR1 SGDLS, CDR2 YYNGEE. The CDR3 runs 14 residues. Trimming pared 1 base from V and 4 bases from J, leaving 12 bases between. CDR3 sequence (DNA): TGTGCCAGCAGCGTATCCGGGACCCCATACGAGCAGTACTTC. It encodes CASSVSGTPYEQYF.

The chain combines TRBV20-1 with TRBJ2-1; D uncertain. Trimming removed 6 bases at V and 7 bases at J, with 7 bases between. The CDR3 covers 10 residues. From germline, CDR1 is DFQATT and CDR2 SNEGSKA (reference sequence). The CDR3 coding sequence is TGCAGTGCCCCAGCGAATGAGCAGTTCTTC. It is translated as CSAPANEQFF.

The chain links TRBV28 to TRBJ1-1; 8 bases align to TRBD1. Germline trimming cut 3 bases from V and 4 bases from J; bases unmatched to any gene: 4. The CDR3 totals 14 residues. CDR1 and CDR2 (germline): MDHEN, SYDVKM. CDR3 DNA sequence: TGTGCCAGCAGTTTTCCAGGACAGGGCACTGAAGCTTTCTTT. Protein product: CASSFPGQGTEAFF.